This T cell receptor (beta chain) was sequenced in a study of cytomegalovirus exposure and HLA in healthy donors. In the case of this clone: Its antigen is not identified.

With 60 Vbeta and 13 Jbeta primers, the PCR was carried out. Method: immunoSEQ multiplex PCR; TCRdb's copy keeps in-frame clones and lacks some. The sample has more than 150,000 clones, 60% to 85% seen once; the top ten hold under 2%. General observations from the study: A previous analysis found most TCR beta V segments productive roughly 90% or roughly 30% of the time.

The CDR3 is 19 amino acids. The trim removed 0 bases at V and 7 bases at J, leaving 14 bases unmatched. The germline V gene has CDR1 SGDLS and CDR2 YYNGEE. Sequencing used PBMCs. The V call is TRBV9, the J call TRBJ2-2; 11 nucleotides align to TRBD2. The TCR was taken from a man between 18 and 35 years old in good health and CMV-seronegative. CDR3 bases: TGTGCCAGCAGCGTAGCTACGGGGGGGACTAGCGGCTCCGGCGGGGAGCTGTTTTTT. Translated: CASSVATGGTSGSGGELFF.